The entry that follows covers one TCR beta chain sequence. This sample was taken from a study of blood T cell repertoires in COVID-19. Original processing methods: Nucleated cell number was recorded as an estimate derived from reference gene primer amplification. Measured with immunoSEQ multiplex PCR; TCRdb has only the in-frame clones, and not every one. That table is the source of V, J and clone size, and D and trimming were worked out from the DNA. The table lists more than 60,000 clones, approximately 91% of them singletons. The V gene's germline CDR1 is MDHEN and CDR2 SYDVKM. The V end was cut by 3 bases, the J end by 1 base, with 12 bases between. This CDR3 contains 15 residues.

The sequencing sample was made of peripheral blood. This receptor was identified in a woman aged 50 to 60 with active or convalescent COVID-19. The chain links TRBV28 to TRBJ1-2; D unresolved. The CDR3 here is CASSFAGENNYGYTF. The CDR3 coding sequence is TGTGCCAGCAGTTTCGCGGGAGAAAATAACTATGGCTACACCTTC.